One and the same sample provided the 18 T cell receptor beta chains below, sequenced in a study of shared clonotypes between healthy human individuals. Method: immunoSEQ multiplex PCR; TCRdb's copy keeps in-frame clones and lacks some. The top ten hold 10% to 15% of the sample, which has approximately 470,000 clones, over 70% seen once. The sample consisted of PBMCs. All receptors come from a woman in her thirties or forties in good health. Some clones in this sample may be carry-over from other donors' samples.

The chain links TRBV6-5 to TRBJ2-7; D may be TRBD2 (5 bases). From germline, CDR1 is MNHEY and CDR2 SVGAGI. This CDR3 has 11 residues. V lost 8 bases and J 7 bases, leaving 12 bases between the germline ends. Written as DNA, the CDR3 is TGTGCCAGCGGGGAGTTGGGTGAGCAGTACTTC. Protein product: CASGELGEQYF.

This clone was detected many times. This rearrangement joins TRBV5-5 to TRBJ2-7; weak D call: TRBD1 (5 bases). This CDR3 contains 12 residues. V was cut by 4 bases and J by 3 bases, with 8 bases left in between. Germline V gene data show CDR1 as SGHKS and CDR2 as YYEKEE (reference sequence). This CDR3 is CASSRQFYEQYF. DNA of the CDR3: TGTGCCAGCAGCCGACAGTTCTACGAGCAGTACTTC.

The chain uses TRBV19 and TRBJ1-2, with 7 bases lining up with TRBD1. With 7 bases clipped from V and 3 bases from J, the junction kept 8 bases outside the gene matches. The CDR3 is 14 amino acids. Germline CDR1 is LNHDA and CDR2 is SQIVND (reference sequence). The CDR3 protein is CASKTPGGHYGYTF. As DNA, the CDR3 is TGTGCCAGTAAAACGCCAGGGGGGCACTATGGCTACACCTTC.

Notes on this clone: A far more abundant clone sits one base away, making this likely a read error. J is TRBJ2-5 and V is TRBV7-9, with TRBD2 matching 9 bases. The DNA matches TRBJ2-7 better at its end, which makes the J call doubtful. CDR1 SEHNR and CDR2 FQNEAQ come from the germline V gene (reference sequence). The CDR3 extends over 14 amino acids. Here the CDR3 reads CTSSSPGLASEQYF. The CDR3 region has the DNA TGTACCAGCAGCTCACCGGGACTAGCAAGCGAGCAGTACTTC.

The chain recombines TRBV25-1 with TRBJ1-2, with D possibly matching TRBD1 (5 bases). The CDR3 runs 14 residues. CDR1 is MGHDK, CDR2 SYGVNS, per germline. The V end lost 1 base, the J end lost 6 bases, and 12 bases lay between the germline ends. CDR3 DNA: TGTGCCAGCAGTGAATTCAAGGGGAACCATGGCTACACCTTC. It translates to CASSEFKGNHGYTF.

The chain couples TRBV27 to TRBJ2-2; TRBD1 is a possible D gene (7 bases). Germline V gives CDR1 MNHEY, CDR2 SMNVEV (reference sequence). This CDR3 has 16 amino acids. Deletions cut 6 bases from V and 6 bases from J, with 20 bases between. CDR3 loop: CASRSGGTARAGELFF. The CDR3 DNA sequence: TGTGCCAGCAGGTCGGGCGGGACAGCAAGAGCCGGGGAGCTGTTTTTT.

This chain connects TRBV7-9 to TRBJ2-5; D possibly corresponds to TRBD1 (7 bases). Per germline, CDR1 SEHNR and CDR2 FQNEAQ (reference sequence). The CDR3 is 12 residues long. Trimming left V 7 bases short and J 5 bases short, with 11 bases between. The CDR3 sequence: CASTRGEETQYF. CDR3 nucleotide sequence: TGTGCCAGCACCAGGGGGGAGGAGACCCAGTACTTC.

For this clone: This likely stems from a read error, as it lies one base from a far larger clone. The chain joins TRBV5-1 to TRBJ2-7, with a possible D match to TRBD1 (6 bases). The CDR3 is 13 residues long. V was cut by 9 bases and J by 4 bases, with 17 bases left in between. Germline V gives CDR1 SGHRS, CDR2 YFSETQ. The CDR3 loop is CANSHGTIYEQYF. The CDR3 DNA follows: TGCGCCAACAGTCACGGGACAATTTACGAGCAGTACTTC. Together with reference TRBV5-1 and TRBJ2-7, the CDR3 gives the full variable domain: KAGVTQTPRYLIKTRGQQVTLSCSPISGHRSVSWYQQTPGQGLQFLFEYFSETQRNKGNFPGRFSGRQFSNSRSEMNVSTLELGDSALYLCANSHGTIYEQYFGPGTRLTVT.

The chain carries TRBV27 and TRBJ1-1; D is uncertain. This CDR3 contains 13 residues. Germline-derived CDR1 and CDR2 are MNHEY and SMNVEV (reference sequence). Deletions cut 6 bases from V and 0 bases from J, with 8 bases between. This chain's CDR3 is CASRLRLNTEAFF. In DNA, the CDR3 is TGTGCCAGCAGACTCCGCCTGAACACTGAAGCTTTCTTT.

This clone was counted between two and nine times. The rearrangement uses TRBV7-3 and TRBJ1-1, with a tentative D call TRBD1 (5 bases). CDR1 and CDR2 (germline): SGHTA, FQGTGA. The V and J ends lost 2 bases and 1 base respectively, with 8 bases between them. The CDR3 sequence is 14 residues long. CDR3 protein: CASSLGGKNTEAFF. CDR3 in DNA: TGTGCCAGCAGCTTAGGGGGGAAGAACACTGAAGCTTTCTTT.

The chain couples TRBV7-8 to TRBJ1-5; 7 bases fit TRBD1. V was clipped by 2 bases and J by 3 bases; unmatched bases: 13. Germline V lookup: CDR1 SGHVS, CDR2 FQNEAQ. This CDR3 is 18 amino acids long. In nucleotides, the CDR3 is TGTGCCAGCAGCTTAACGGGACATTGGGACAGCGACAATCAGCCCCAGCATTTT. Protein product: CASSLTGHWDSDNQPQHF.

The CDR3, as DNA: TGTGCCAGCTCACCAAGGAGACTAGCGGCCTACAATGAGCAGTTCTTC. Its translation is CASSPRRLAAYNEQFF. This chain links TRBV18 with TRBJ2-1; 9 bases are shared with TRBD2. The germline V gene has CDR1 KGHSH and CDR2 LQKENI. This CDR3 region has 16 residues. V lost 2 bases, J lost 2 bases, and 4 bases stayed unmatched.

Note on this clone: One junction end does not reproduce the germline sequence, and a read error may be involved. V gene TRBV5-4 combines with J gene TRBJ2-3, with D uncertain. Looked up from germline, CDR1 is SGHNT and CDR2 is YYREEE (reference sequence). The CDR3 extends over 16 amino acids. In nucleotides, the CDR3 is TGCGCCAGCAGCCAATGGCCTGCCCCCGGTTCAGATACGCAGTATTTT. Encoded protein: CASSQWPAPGSDTQYF. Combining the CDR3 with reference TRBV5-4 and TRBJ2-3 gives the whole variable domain ETGVTQSPTHLIKTRGQQVTLRCSSQSGHNTVSWYQQALGQGPQFIFQYYREEENGRGNFPPRFSGLQFPNYSSELNVNALELDDSALYLCASSQWPAPGSDTQYFGPGTRLTVL.

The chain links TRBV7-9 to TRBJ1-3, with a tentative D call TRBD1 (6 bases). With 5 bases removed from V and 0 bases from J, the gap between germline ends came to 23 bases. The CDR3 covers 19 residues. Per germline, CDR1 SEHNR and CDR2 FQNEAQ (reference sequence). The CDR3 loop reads CASSPEVGQRDLSGNTIYF. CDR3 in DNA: TGTGCCAGCAGCCCCGAGGTCGGACAGAGGGACCTCTCTGGAAACACCATATATTTT.

CDR3 nucleotide sequence: TGCGCCAGCAGCCTCGGGGCCCACTCTGGAAACACCATATATTTT. Translation gives CASSLGAHSGNTIYF. The rearrangement uses TRBV4-3 and TRBJ1-3; D might be TRBD1 (5 bases). This CDR3 spans 15 amino acids. Trimming pared 4 bases from V and 0 bases from J, leaving 10 bases between. Germline CDR1 reads LGHNA; CDR2 reads YSLEER.

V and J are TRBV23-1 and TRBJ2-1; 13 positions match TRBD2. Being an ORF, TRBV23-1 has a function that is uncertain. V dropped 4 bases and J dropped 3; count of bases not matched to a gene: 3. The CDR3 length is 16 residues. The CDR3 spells CASSLGLAGFYNEQFF. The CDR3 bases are TGCGCCAGCAGTCTGGGACTAGCGGGGTTCTACAATGAGCAGTTCTTC.

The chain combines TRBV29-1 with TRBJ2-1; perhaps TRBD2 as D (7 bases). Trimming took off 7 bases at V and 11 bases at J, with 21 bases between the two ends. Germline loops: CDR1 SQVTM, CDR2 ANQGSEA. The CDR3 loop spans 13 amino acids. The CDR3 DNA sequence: TGCAGCGGGGAGGGCAGGGGCGGTTATCAGCAGTTCTTC. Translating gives CSGEGRGGYQQFF.

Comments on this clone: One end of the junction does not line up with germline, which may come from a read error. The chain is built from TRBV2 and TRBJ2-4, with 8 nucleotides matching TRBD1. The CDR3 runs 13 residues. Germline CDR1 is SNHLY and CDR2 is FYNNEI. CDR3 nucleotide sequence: TGTGCGAGCAGGGGGCAGACAAAAAACATTCAGTACTTC. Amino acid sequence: CASRGQTKNIQYF.